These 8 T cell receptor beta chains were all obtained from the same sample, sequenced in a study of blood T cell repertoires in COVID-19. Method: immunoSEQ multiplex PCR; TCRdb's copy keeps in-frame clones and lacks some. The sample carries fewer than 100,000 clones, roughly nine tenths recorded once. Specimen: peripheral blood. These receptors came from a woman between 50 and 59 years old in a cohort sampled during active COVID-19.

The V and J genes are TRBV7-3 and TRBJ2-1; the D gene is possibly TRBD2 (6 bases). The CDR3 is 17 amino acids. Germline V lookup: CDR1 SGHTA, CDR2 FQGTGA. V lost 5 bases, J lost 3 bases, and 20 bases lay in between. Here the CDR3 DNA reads TGTGCCAGCAGCCCCGTGGCGCCGGGACTCTTCTACAATGAGCAGTTCTTC. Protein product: CASSPVAPGLFYNEQFF.

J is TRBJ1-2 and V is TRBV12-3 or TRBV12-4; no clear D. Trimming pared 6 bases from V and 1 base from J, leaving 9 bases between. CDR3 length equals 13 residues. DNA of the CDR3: TGTGCCAGCAGCCCGGTTGTTAACTATGGCTACACCTTC. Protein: CASSPVVNYGYTF.

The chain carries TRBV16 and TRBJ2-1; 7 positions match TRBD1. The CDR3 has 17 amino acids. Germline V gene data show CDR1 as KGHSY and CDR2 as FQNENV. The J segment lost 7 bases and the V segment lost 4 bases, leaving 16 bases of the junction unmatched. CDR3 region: CASSLQKQGPWGNEQFF. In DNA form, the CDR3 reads TGTGCCAGCAGCCTACAAAAACAGGGGCCATGGGGGAATGAGCAGTTCTTC.

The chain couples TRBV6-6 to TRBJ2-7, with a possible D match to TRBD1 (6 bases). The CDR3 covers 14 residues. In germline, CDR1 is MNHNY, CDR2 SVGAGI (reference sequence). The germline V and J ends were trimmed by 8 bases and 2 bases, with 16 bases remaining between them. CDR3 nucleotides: TGTGCCAGCCGGACGACAGGAGTTACCTACGAGCAGTACTTC. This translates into CASRTTGVTYEQYF.

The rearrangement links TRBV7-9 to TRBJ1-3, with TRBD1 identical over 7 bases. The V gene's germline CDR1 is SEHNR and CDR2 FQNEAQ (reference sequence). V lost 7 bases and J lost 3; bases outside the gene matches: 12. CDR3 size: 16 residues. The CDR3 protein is CASTQAGTADGNTIYF. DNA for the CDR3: TGTGCCAGCACCCAAGCGGGGACAGCTGATGGAAACACCATATATTTT.

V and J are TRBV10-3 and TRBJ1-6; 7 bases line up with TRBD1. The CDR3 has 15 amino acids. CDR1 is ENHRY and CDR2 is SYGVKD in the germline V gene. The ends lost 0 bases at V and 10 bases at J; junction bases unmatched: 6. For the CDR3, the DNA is TGTGCCATCAGTGAGTCGACAGGGAGAGTGTCACCCCTCCACTTT. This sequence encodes CAISESTGRVSPLHF.

CDR3 nucleotide sequence: TGTGCCAGCTCACCACCGGGACAGAATGAAAAACTGTTTTTT. Translation: CASSPPGQNEKLFF. The chain couples TRBV18 to TRBJ1-4; 7 positions match TRBD1. The CDR3 has 14 residues. Losses at the gene ends were 0 bases for V and 5 bases for J; bases not matched to a gene: 0. Germline loops: CDR1 KGHSH, CDR2 LQKENI.

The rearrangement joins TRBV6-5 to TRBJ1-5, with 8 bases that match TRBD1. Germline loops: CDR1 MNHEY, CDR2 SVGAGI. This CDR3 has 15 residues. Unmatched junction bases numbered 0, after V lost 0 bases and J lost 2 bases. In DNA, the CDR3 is TGTGCCAGCAGTTACTCGGGACAGGGCAATCAGCCCCAGCATTTT. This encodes CASSYSGQGNQPQHF.